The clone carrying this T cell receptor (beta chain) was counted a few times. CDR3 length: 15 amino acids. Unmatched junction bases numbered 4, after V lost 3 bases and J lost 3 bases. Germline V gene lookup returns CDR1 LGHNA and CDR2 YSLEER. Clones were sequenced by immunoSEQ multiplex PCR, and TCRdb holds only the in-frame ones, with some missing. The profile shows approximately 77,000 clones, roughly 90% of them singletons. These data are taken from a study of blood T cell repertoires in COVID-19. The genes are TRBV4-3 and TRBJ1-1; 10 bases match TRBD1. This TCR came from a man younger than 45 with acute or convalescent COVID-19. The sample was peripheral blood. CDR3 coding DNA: TGCGCCAGCAGCCAGCGGGACAGGGGTTACACTGAAGCTTTCTTT. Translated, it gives CASSQRDRGYTEAFF.